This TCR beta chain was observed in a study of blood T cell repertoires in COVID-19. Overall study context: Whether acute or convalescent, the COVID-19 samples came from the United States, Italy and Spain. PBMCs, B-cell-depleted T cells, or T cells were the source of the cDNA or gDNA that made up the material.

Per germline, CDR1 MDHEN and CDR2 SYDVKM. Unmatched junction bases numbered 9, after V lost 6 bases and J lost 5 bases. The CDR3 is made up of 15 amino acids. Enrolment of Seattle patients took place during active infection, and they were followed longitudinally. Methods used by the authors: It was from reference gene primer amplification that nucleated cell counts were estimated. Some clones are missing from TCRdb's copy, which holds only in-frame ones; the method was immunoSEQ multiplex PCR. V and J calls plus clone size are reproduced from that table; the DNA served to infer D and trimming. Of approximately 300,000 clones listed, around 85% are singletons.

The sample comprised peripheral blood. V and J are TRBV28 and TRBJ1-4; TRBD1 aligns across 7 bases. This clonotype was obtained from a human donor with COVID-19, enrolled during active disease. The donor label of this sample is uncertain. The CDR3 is CASRAPTGRNEKLFF. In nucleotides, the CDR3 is TGTGCCAGCAGGGCCCCGACAGGGAGGAATGAAAAACTGTTTTTT.